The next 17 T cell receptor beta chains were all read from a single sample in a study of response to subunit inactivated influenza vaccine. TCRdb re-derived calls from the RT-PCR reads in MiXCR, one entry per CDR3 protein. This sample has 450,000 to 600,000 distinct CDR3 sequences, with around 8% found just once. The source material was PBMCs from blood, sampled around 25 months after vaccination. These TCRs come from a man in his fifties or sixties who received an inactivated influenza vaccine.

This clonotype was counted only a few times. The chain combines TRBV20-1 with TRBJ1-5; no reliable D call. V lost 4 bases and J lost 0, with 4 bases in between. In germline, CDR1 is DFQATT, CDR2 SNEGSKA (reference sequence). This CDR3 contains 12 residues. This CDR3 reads CSAMSSNQPQHF. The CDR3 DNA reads TGCAGTGCTATGAGTAGCAATCAGCCCCAGCATTTT.

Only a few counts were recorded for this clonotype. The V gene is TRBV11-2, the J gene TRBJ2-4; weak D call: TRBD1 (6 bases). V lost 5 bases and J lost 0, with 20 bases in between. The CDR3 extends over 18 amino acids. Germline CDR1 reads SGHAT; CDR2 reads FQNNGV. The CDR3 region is CASSPRGQSLLAKNIQYF. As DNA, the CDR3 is TGTGCCAGCAGCCCTCGTGGACAGAGCCTCCTAGCCAAAAACATTCAGTACTTC.

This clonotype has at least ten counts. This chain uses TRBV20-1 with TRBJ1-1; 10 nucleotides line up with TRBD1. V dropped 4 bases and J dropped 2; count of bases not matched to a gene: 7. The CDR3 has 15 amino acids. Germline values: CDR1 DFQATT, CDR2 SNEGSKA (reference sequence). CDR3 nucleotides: TGCAGTGCTACGGACAGGGGGATGACTAACACTGAAGCTTTCTTT. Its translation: CSATDRGMTNTEAFF.

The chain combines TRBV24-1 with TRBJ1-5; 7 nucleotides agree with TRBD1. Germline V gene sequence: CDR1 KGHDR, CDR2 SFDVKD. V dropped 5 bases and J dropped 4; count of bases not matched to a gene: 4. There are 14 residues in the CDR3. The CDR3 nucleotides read TGTGCCACCAGTGGACAGGGTCTAAATCAGCCCCAGCATTTT. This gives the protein CATSGQGLNQPQHF.

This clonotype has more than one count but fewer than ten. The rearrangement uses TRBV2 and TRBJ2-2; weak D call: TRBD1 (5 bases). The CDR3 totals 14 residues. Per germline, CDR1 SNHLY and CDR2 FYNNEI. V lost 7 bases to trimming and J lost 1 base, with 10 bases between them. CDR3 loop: CASTKGKNTGELFF. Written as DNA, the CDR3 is TGTGCCAGCACTAAGGGGAAGAACACCGGGGAGCTGTTTTTT.

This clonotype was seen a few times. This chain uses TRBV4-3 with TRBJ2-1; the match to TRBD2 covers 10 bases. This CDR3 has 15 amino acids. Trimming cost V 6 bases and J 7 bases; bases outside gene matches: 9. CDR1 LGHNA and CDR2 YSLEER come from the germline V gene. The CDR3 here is CASRRGLAPMNEQFF. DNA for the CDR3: TGCGCCAGCAGGAGGGGACTAGCGCCTATGAATGAGCAGTTCTTC.

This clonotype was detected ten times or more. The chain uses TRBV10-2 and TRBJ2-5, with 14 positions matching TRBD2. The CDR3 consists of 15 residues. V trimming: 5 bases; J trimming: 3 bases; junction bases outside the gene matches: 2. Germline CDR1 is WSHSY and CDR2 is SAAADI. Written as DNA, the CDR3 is TGCGCCAGCAGTCAGGGACTAGCGGGGGAAGAGACCCAGTACTTC. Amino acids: CASSQGLAGEETQYF.

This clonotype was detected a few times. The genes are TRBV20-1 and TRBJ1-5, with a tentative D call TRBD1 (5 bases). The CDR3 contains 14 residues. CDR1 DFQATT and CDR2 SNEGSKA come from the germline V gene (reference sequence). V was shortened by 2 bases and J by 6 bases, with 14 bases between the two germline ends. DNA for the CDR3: TGCAGTGCTAGATGGGACTGGGGAAGTCAGCCCCAGCATTTT. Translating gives CSARWDWGSQPQHF.

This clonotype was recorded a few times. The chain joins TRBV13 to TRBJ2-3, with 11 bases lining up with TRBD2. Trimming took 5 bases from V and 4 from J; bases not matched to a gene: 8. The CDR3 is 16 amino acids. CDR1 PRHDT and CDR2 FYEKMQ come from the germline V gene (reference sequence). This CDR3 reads CASSLAGTSGSDTQYF. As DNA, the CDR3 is TGTGCCAGCAGCCTCGCCGGGACTAGCGGCTCAGATACGCAGTATTTT. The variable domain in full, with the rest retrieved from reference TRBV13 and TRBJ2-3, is AAGVIQSPRHLIKEKRETATLKCYPIPRHDTVYWYQQGPGQDPQFLISFYEKMQSDKGSIPDRFSAQQFSDYHSELNMSSLELGDSALYFCASSLAGTSGSDTQYFGPGTRLTVL.

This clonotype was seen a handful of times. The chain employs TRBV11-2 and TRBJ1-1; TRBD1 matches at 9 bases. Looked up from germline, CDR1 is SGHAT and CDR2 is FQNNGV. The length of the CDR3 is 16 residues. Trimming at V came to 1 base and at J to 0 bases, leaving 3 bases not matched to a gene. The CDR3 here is CASSLGDRVMNTEAFF. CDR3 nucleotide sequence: TGTGCCAGCAGCTTAGGGGACAGGGTCATGAACACTGAAGCTTTCTTT.

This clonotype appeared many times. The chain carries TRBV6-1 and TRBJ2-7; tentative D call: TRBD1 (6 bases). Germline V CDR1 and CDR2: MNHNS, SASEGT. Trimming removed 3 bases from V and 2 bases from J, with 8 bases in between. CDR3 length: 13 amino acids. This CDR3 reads CASSDRGTYEQYF. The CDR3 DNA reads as TGTGCCAGCAGTGACAGGGGTACCTACGAGCAGTACTTC.

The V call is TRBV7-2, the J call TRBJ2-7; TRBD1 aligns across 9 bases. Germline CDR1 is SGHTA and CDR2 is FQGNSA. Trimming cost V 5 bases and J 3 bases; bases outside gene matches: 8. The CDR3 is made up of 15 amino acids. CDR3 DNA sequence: TGTGCCAGCAGCGAAGTACAGGGGGCCTACTACGAGCAGTACTTC. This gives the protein CASSEVQGAYYEQYF.

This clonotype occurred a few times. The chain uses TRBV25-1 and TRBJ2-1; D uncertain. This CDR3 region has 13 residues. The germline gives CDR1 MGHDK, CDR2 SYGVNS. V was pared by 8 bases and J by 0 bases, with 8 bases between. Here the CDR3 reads CASVQSSYNEQFF. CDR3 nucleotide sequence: TGTGCCAGCGTCCAGAGCTCCTACAATGAGCAGTTCTTC.

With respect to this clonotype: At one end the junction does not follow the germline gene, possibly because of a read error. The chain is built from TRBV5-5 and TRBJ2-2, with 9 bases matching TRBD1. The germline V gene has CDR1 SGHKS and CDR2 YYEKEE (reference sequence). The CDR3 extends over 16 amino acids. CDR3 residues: CASSPTGTGNSGELFF. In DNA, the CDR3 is TGTGCCAGCAGCCCCACGGGGACAGGGAACAGCGGGGAGCTGTTTTTT.

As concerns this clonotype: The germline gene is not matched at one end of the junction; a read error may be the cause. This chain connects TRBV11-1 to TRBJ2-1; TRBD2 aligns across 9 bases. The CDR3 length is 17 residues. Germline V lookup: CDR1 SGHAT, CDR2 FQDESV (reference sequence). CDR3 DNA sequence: TGTGCCAGCATCTTAGTCGCGACTAGCGGCACTTACAATGAGCAGTTCTTC. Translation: CASILVATSGTYNEQFF.

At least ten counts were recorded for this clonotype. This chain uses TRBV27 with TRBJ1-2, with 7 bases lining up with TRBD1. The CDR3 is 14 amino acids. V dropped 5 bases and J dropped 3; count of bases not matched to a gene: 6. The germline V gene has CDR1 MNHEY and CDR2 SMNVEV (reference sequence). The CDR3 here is CASSRRQGDYGYTF. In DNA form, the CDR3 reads TGTGCCAGCAGTAGAAGACAGGGTGACTATGGCTACACCTTC.

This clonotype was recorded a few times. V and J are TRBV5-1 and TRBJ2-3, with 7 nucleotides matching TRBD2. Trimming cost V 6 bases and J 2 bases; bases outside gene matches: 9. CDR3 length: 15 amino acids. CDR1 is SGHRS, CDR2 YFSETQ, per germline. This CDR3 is CASKGGNRNTDTQYF. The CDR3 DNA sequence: TGCGCCAGCAAGGGAGGGAACCGAAACACAGATACGCAGTATTTT.